This T cell receptor (beta chain) is from a study of CD8 T cells in ankylosing spondylitis. Study-wide results and caveats: Reportedly, significant enrichment of disease-linked clones occurred in matched ankylosing spondylitis synovial fluid.

This clonotype turned up a few times. The antigen remains undetermined. One entry per CDR3 protein results from TCRdb running MiXCR on the 5' RACE reads. The sample has around 300,000 distinct CDR3 sequences; less than 25% are singletons. CDR1 is WSHSY and CDR2 is SAAADI in the germline V gene. CDR3 size: 15 residues. The junction had 4 bases not matched to a gene; V was cut back by 4 bases and J by 7 bases. The V gene is TRBV10-2, the J gene TRBJ2-1, with 13 bases aligning to TRBD2. Sequencing was performed on blood, either unsorted or a sorted T cell fraction (not recorded which). The TCR comes from a female donor with ankylosing spondylitis or in good health (not recorded which). The CDR3 spells CASSVGLAGRNEQFF. As DNA, the CDR3 is TGCGCCAGCAGTGTGGGACTAGCGGGACGGAATGAGCAGTTCTTC.